The rows below give T cell receptor beta chains drawn from one sample of a study of cytomegalovirus exposure and HLA in healthy donors. Sequenced by immunoSEQ multiplex PCR; TCRdb stores in-frame clones only, minus some. The sample consists of some 170,000 clones, 75% to 90% of them appearing once. The sample was PBMCs. Source of these receptors: a man aged 25-40 years in good health and CMV-seronegative. Each CDR3 is given with its conserved first and last residue. The D gene is left open where the match is weak. Clone size is not always given. Where it is, it says once, few, many or a class for expanded clones.

d_gene	abundance	v_gene	j_gene	CDR3aa	CDR3nt
-	few	TRBV4-1	TRBJ1-1	CASKQNTEAFF	TGCGCCAGCAAACAGAACACTGAAGCTTTCTTT
-	-	TRBV2	TRBJ2-1	CASKIDRFGNEQFF	TGTGCCAGCAAGATAGACAGGTTTGGGAATGAGCAGTTCTTC
-	-	TRBV5-6	TRBJ2-5	CASSILAGSRTQYF	TGTGCCAGCAGCATACTAGCCGGGTCTAGGACCCAGTACTTC
TRBD2	-	TRBV30	TRBJ2-1	CAWSVLAGGPGVQFF	TGTGCCTGGAGTGTACTAGCGGGAGGGCCTGGGGTGCAGTTCTTC
TRBD2	-	TRBV28	TRBJ2-7	CASSPPPSGPRYYEQYF	TGTGCCAGCAGTCCCCCCCCTAGCGGGCCTAGATACTACGAGCAGTACTTC
TRBD2	-	TRBV11-2	TRBJ2-2	CASSLKSRLAGENTGELFF	TGTGCCAGCAGCTTAAAGAGTCGGCTAGCGGGCGAGAACACCGGGGAGCTGTTTTTT
TRBD2	-	TRBV6-4	TRBJ2-2	CASSPLAGGTGELFF	TGTGCCAGCAGTCCACTAGCGGGAGGTACCGGGGAGCTGTTTTTT
-	-	TRBV30	TRBJ2-2	CAWGGGGNTGELFF	TGTGCCTGGGGGGGAGGGGGTAACACCGGGGAGCTGTTTTTT
-	-	TRBV9	TRBJ2-5	CASSGGGGMQETQYF	TGTGCCAGCAGCGGAGGGGGGGGTATGCAAGAGACCCAGTACTTC
TRBD1	-	TRBV28	TRBJ1-2	CASSSRQGYYGYTF	TGTGCCAGCAGTTCCCGACAGGGGTACTATGGCTACACCTTC
-	-	TRBV28	TRBJ2-1	CASTPRGRARENEQFF	TGTGCCAGCACTCCTAGGGGGAGAGCTAGAGAAAATGAGCAGTTCTTC
TRBD2	-	TRBV5-1	TRBJ2-3	CASSLVPAVGRDWADTQYF	TGCGCCAGCAGCTTGGTTCCCGCGGTGGGGAGGGATTGGGCAGATACGCAGTATTTT
-	-	TRBV2	TRBJ1-1	CASRAARGGEAFF	TGTGCCAGCAGGGCCGCCAGGGGCGGTGAAGCTTTCTTT
TRBD1	-	TRBV5-1	TRBJ2-1	CASSLGGRGMYNEQFF	TGCGCCAGCAGCTTGGGGGGCAGGGGGATGTACAATGAGCAGTTCTTC
-	-	TRBV19	TRBJ1-1	CASSAGIRDTEAFF	TGTGCCAGTAGTGCGGGCATCCGGGACACTGAAGCTTTCTTT
-	-	TRBV6-6	TRBJ1-2	CASSKQGSSYGYTF	TGTGCCAGCAGTAAACAGGGTTCTAGTTATGGCTACACCTTC
TRBD1	-	TRBV6-1	TRBJ2-5	CASSLWDSAQETQYF	TGTGCCAGCAGCTTATGGGACAGCGCACAAGAGACCCAGTACTTC
-	-	TRBV28	TRBJ1-5	CASSRVDQPQHF	TGTGCCAGCAGCAGGGTGGATCAGCCCCAGCATTTT
-	-	TRBV5-1	TRBJ2-2	CASSPGLRGELFF	TGCGCCAGCAGTCCAGGGTTGAGAGGGGAGCTGTTTTTT
TRBD1	few	TRBV28	TRBJ2-6	CASSKSTGGISGANVLTF	TGTGCCAGCAGTAAATCGACAGGGGGGATCTCTGGGGCCAACGTCCTGACTTTC
TRBD2	-	TRBV2	TRBJ2-1	CASSATRTSGGAPGEQFF	TGTGCCAGCAGTGCGACCCGGACTAGCGGGGGGGCGCCAGGTGAGCAGTTCTTC
TRBD2	-	TRBV2	TRBJ2-5	CASSTSGQETQYF	TGTGCCAGCAGTACTAGCGGCCAAGAGACCCAGTACTTC
-	-	TRBV5-1	TRBJ2-7	CASSLAGREQYF	TGCGCCAGCAGCTTGGCTGGGCGCGAGCAGTACTTC
-	-	TRBV5-1	TRBJ1-5	CASSLGGIDQPQHF	TGCGCCAGCAGCTTGGGCGGTATAGATCAGCCCCAGCATTTT
-	once	TRBV27	TRBJ2-1	CASSFLRDEQFF	TGTGCCAGCAGTTTTCTGAGGGATGAGCAGTTCTTC
-	-	TRBV7-8	TRBJ1-5	CASSFDSHQHF	TGTGCCAGCAGTTTCGACAGTCACCAGCATTTT
TRBD2	-	TRBV28	TRBJ2-6	CASSYPGGGISGANVLTF	TGTGCCAGCAGTTACCCGGGGGGAGGTATTTCTGGGGCCAACGTCCTGACTTTC
-	-	TRBV5-1	TRBJ2-5	CASRGSVAEETQYF	TGCGCCAGCAGAGGAAGCGTAGCGGAGGAGACCCAGTACTTC
-	once	TRBV5-1	TRBJ1-5	CASSPGRAINQPQHF	TGCGCCAGCAGTCCCGGGAGGGCCATCAATCAGCCCCAGCATTTT
TRBD1	-	TRBV28	TRBJ1-1	CASSSVNRGHWDTEAFF	TGTGCCAGCAGTTCCGTCAACAGGGGGCATTGGGACACTGAAGCTTTCTTT
TRBD2	few	TRBV28	TRBJ2-5	CASSLRSGGTALRVQYF	TGTGCCAGCAGTTTGAGGAGCGGGGGGACCGCATTACGGGTGCAGTACTTC
-	-	TRBV6-7	TRBJ2-7	CASTPGIHRRGRLGEQYF	TGTGCCAGCACCCCCGGGATTCATCGGCGGGGGCGTCTAGGCGAGCAGTACTTC
TRBD2	-	TRBV28	TRBJ2-1	CASSFSGRASYNEQFF	TGTGCCAGCAGCTTTAGCGGGAGGGCCTCCTACAATGAGCAGTTCTTC
TRBD1	-	TRBV15	TRBJ1-5	CATVPGGSNQPQHF	TGTGCCACCGTCCCAGGGGGCAGCAATCAGCCCCAGCATTTT
TRBD1	once	TRBV27	TRBJ1-2	CASSFRQGLGYGYTF	TGTGCCAGCAGTTTTAGACAGGGGTTGGGGTATGGCTACACCTTC
-	-	TRBV28	TRBJ2-7	CASSLLGATTF	TGTGCCAGCAGTCTCTTGGGAGCAACTACTTTC
-	-	TRBV30	TRBJ2-7	CAWSVAAFRSEQYF	TGTGCCTGGAGTGTGGCGGCTTTTAGGAGCGAGCAGTACTTC
-	-	TRBV28	TRBJ1-1	CASSFNRNEAFF	TGTGCCAGCAGCTTTAACAGAAATGAAGCTTTCTTT
TRBD1	-	TRBV27	TRBJ1-4	CASSLRQGVVNEKLFF	TGTGCCAGCAGTTTACGACAGGGAGTGGTGAATGAAAAACTGTTTTTT
TRBD2	-	TRBV15	TRBJ2-3	CATSTRRGEDTQYF	TGTGCCACCAGCACCCGCCGGGGGGAAGATACGCAGTATTTT
TRBD1	-	TRBV27	TRBJ2-7	CASSPEGQGPYEQYF	TGTGCCAGCAGTCCCGAGGGACAGGGACCCTACGAGCAGTACTTC
TRBD2	-	TRBV12-5	TRBJ2-1	CASGLAGTINEQFF	TGTGCTAGTGGTTTGGCTGGGACTATAAATGAGCAGTTCTTC
TRBD1	-	TRBV30	TRBJ1-2	CASGGGYTF	TGTGCATCAGGGGGCGGCTACACCTTC
-	-	TRBV28	TRBJ2-1	CASSFIAESYNEQFF	TGTGCCAGCAGTTTCATAGCGGAGAGCTACAATGAGCAGTTCTTC
-	once	TRBV5-6	TRBJ2-3	CASSRRAGTDTQYF	TGTGCCAGCAGCAGGAGGGCGGGCACAGATACGCAGTATTTT
-	once	TRBV13	TRBJ1-5	CASSLGEGNQPQHF	TGTGCCAGCAGCTTAGGCGAGGGCAATCAGCCCCAGCATTTT
TRBD1	once	TRBV2	TRBJ1-5	CASSGGTDRSNQPQHF	TGTGCCAGCAGTGGAGGAACGGACAGGTCAAATCAGCCCCAGCATTTT
TRBD1	few	TRBV13	TRBJ2-1	CASSYGQGGGSYLDEQFF	TGTGCCAGCAGCTATGGACAGGGGGGCGGTAGCTATTTGGATGAGCAGTTCTTC
-	-	TRBV2	TRBJ2-7	CASRGGRKDHEQYF	TGTGCCAGCAGGGGGGGACGGAAGGACCACGAGCAGTACTTC
-	-	TRBV5-1	TRBJ1-1	CASSRGETNTEAFF	TGCGCCAGCAGCCGCGGGGAGACGAACACTGAAGCTTTCTTT